The clone carrying this TCR delta chain was counted ten times or more. What it binds is not known. The translation of this DNA and the TCRdb protein of a much larger clone differ at residue 14, probably owing to a read error; the protein shown here is translated from the DNA. Bulk repertoires came from Vgamma9/Vdelta2+ or Vdelta2-negative gammadelta T cells flow-sorted from PBMC. After removal of 1 base from V and 2 bases from J, the junction contained 17 bases not matched to a gene. The V gene's germline CDR1 is GEAIGNYY and CDR2 EKD. The length of the CDR3 is 22 residues. The sample originates from a study of γδ T cells in repeated Plasmodium falciparum infection. As for the study in general: Over about 600 days, donors received four mosquito-bite P. falciparum NF54 infections. Study-level points and caveats: Over time and infection, Vgamma9/Vdelta2+ repertoires remained highly stable and polyclonal. Vdelta2-negative gammadelta repertoires, largely Vdelta1+, seemingly showed infection-driven waves of new clonal selection. Vdelta2-negative gammadelta repertoires appeared less diverse and less shared in Malian than Australian children.

TCRdb repeated clone calling on the multiplex PCR reads with CATT. The sample carries approximately 53,000 delta-chain clones, over 1.5% recorded once. This clonotype was obtained from a pool of human donors (malaria-infected and uninfected, not separated). V gene TRDV2 combines with J gene TRDJ3; 9 positions match TRDD3. The sequenced material came from gamma-delta T cells from blood. For the CDR3, the DNA is TGTGCCTGTGACACGAGCCAACCCTCGACGGGGGATACCCCCTGGGACACCCGACAGATGTTTTTC. The encoded protein is CACDTSQPSTGDTPWDTRQMFF.